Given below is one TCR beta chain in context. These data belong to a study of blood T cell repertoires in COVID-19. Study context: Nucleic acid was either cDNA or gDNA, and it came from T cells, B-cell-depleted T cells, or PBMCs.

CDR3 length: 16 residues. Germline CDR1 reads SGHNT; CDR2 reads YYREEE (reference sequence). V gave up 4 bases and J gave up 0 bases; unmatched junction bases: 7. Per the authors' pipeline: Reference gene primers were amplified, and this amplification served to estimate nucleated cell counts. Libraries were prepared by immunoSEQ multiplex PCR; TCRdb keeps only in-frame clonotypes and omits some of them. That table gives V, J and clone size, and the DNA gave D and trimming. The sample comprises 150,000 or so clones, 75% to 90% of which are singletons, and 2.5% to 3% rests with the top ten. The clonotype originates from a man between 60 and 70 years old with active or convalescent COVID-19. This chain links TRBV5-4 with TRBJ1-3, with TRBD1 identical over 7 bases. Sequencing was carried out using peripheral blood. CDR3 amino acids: CASSPTGSHSGNTIYF. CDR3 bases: TGTGCCAGCAGCCCGACAGGGTCCCACTCTGGAAACACCATATATTTT.